These 29 T cell receptor beta chains share one sample of origin, sequenced in a study of lymphopenia after photon versus proton radiotherapy (dated by TCRdb to between 2018 and 2021). Library creation used the immunoSEQ multiplex PCR assay. TCRdb retrieved this table from immuneACCESS and kept in-frame rearrangements only. Not all clones are present; in checked studies, unresolved V genes account for under half, and no reason is known for the remainder. This sample is represented by under 35,000 clones; over 70% of them were singletons. The ten most abundant clones make up around 15% of the sample. Sequencing used peripheral blood, obtained from a patient treated with proton-based radiotherapy. These receptors came from a woman in her seventies with pancreatic cancer.

The chain is built from TRBV18 and TRBJ2-1, with TRBD2 matching over 11 bases. The germline gives CDR1 KGHSH, CDR2 LQKENI. The CDR3 spans 15 residues. V shed 5 bases, J shed 5 bases, and the junction held 5 bases outside the gene matches. CDR3 sequence (DNA): TGTGCCAGCTCAACACTAGCGGGAGTGGACAATGAGCAGTTCTTC. Protein sequence: CASSTLAGVDNEQFF.

The genes are TRBV11-1 and TRBJ1-2; D is unresolved. V was pared by 5 bases and J by 8 bases, with 12 bases between. Germline CDR1 SGHAT, CDR2 FQDESV (reference sequence). This CDR3 is built from 12 residues. CDR3 sequence: CASSPYMGGYTF. CDR3 coding DNA: TGTGCCAGCAGCCCCTATATGGGGGGCTACACCTTC. Drawing the rest from reference TRBV11-1 and TRBJ1-2, the complete variable domain is EAEVAQSPRYKITEKSQAVAFWCDPISGHATLYWYRQILGQGPELLVQFQDESVVDDSQLPKDRFSAERLKGVDSTLKIQPAELGDSAMYLCASSPYMGGYTFGSGTRLTVV.

The chain uses TRBV7-2 and TRBJ2-7, with D unresolved. The CDR3 runs 14 residues. V shed 1 base and J shed 5 bases, with 12 bases lying between them. Germline CDR1 and CDR2: SGHTA and FQGNSA. CDR3 sequence reads: CASSLDMVRHEQYF. CDR3 bases: TGTGCCAGCAGCTTAGATATGGTTAGGCACGAGCAGTACTTC.

This clone was seen a single time. J is TRBJ2-1 and V is TRBV14, with 9 positions matching TRBD2. The CDR3 sequence is 14 residues long. The V segment lost 4 bases and the J segment 10 bases; nucleotides outside the gene matches: 8. Germline loops: CDR1 SGHDN, CDR2 FVKESK. Here the CDR3 DNA reads TGTGCCAGCAGCCTTGCGGGAGGGCCGCGGGAGCAGTTCTTC. Translating gives CASSLAGGPREQFF. Supplemented by reference TRBV14 and TRBJ2-1, the full variable domain reads EAGVTQFPSHSVIEKGQTVTLRCDPISGHDNLYWYRRVMGKEIKFLLHFVKESKQDESGMPNNRFLAERTGGTYSTLKVQPAELEDSGVYFCASSLAGGPREQFFGPGTRLTVL.

The V and J genes are TRBV6-5 and TRBJ2-3, with TRBD2 as a possible D gene (6 bases). This CDR3 has 16 residues. The germline gives CDR1 MNHEY, CDR2 SVGAGI. Trimming stripped 2 bases from V and 3 bases from J, with 15 bases between. The CDR3 bases are TGTGCCAGCAGTTACCTGCCCCTAAGCGGGACAGATACGCAGTATTTT. This translates into CASSYLPLSGTDTQYF.

This clone was seen once. This rearrangement joins TRBV12-5 to TRBJ2-7; D is uncertain. Germline V gives CDR1 LGHNT, CDR2 FRNRAP. The CDR3 is made up of 13 amino acids. V was trimmed by 2 bases and J by 4 bases, leaving 9 bases between them. The chain's CDR3 is CASGLSPGYEQYF. The CDR3 nucleotides are TGTGCTAGTGGTTTGTCCCCAGGTTACGAGCAGTACTTC.

The V gene is TRBV5-6, the J gene TRBJ2-7, with TRBD2 as a possible D gene (6 bases). V was pared by 2 bases and J by 0 bases, with 12 bases between. The CDR3 consists of 15 residues. The germline V gene has CDR1 SGHDT and CDR2 YYEEEE. The CDR3 DNA reads as TGTGCCAGCAGCTTACGCGGGATATCCTCCTACGAGCAGTACTTC. The encoded protein is CASSLRGISSYEQYF.

The rearrangement uses TRBV4-2 and TRBJ2-5; a possible D gene is TRBD2 (5 bases). The CDR3 spans 16 residues. CDR1 LGHNA and CDR2 YNFKEQ come from the germline V gene. Between the trimmed V and J ends, which lost 0 bases and 4 bases, there was a span of 15 bases. The CDR3 loop reads CASSQETNGIRETQYF. The CDR3 coding sequence is TGTGCCAGCAGCCAAGAAACTAACGGGATACGAGAGACCCAGTACTTC.

The V gene is TRBV27, the J gene TRBJ2-7; TRBD1 is a possible D gene (6 bases). In germline, CDR1 is MNHEY, CDR2 SMNVEV (reference sequence). V lost 2 bases and J 2 bases, leaving 10 bases between the germline ends. The length of the CDR3 is 14 residues. Here the CDR3 DNA reads TGTGCCAGCAGTTTAGCTCCAGGGGCCTACGAGCAGTACTTC. Translating it yields CASSLAPGAYEQYF.

This chain uses TRBV5-1 with TRBJ2-3; TRBD1 matches 8 bases. CDR1 SGHRS and CDR2 YFSETQ come from the germline V gene. The CDR3 is 15 amino acids. J lost 4 bases, V lost 0 bases, and 4 bases had no gene match. In DNA form, the CDR3 reads TGCGCCAGCAGCTTGGCCGGACAGGGATCAGATACGCAGTATTTT. It translates to CASSLAGQGSDTQYF.

This chain connects TRBV28 to TRBJ2-5; 9 bases fit TRBD1. The germline V gene has CDR1 MDHEN and CDR2 SYDVKM. This CDR3 is built from 16 residues. Trimming cost V 5 bases and J 4 bases; bases outside gene matches: 11. CDR3 sequence reads: CASSRNRGLPRETQYF. CDR3 DNA: TGTGCCAGCAGTCGTAACAGGGGGCTCCCGCGAGAGACCCAGTACTTC.

The rearrangement uses TRBV4-3 and TRBJ2-4, with D uncertain. The germline V gene encodes CDR1 LGHNA and CDR2 YSLEER. The CDR3 is made up of 16 amino acids. V gave up 0 bases and J gave up 1 base, with 10 bases separating them. CDR3 sequence (DNA): TGCGCCAGCAGCCAAGATACGGACGCCGCCAAAAACATTCAGTACTTC. This sequence encodes CASSQDTDAAKNIQYF.

The genes are TRBV6-5 and TRBJ2-1, with D perhaps TRBD1 (6 bases). The germline V gene encodes CDR1 MNHEY and CDR2 SVGAGI. V shed 1 base and J shed 8 bases, with 15 bases lying between them. The CDR3 loop spans 15 amino acids. The CDR3 is CASSYLQGPADEQFF. The CDR3 DNA reads as TGTGCCAGCAGTTACTTGCAGGGGCCGGCTGATGAGCAGTTCTTC.

The V gene is TRBV5-1, the J gene TRBJ1-5, with D possibly being TRBD1 (6 bases). The CDR3 is 14 residues long. Trimming took 0 bases from V and 5 from J, leaving 9 bases between them. Per the germline V gene, CDR1 is SGHRS and CDR2 is YFSETQ. For the CDR3, the DNA is TGCGCCAGCAGCTTGGATGCAGGGGATCAGCCCCAGCATTTT. It specifies CASSLDAGDQPQHF.

This clone was seen a handful of times. The CDR3 spells CAWRGAQETQYF. In DNA, the CDR3 is TGTGCCTGGAGGGGTGCCCAAGAGACCCAGTACTTC. This chain connects TRBV30 to TRBJ2-5; D gene uncertain. The CDR3 extends over 12 amino acids. The ends were cut back, 3 bases at V and 1 base at J, with 6 bases in the middle. The V gene's germline CDR1 is GTSNPN and CDR2 SVGIG (reference sequence).

V gene TRBV6-6 combines with J gene TRBJ2-3; the D call may be TRBD1 or TRBD2 (6 bases each). V was cut by 2 bases and J by 0 bases, with 9 bases left in between. There are 15 residues in the CDR3. Germline V gene lookup returns CDR1 MNHNY and CDR2 SVGAGI (reference sequence). The CDR3 loop is CASSYGGTSTDTQYF. The CDR3 region has the DNA TGTGCCAGCAGTTACGGGGGGACAAGCACAGATACGCAGTATTTT.

The rearrangement joins TRBV27 to TRBJ2-3; 15 bases are shared with TRBD2. CDR1 MNHEY and CDR2 SMNVEV come from the germline V gene (reference sequence). The CDR3 contains 19 residues. Losses at the gene ends were 3 bases for V and 4 bases for J; bases not matched to a gene: 11. CDR3 residues: CASSFLPRTSGRAPDTQYF. The DNA for the CDR3 is TGTGCCAGCAGTTTTCTTCCGCGGACTAGCGGGAGGGCACCAGATACGCAGTATTTT.

This chain joins TRBV19 and TRBJ2-7; D is possibly TRBD2 (6 bases). This CDR3 spans 12 amino acids. CDR1 and CDR2 from the germline V gene are LNHDA and SQIVND (reference sequence). V dropped 8 bases and J dropped 3 bases, with 11 bases sitting between them. CDR3 DNA: TGTGCCAGTCAGGGACTTCACTACGAGCAGTACTTC. Its protein is CASQGLHYEQYF.

The rearrangement joins TRBV15 to TRBJ1-2; no reliable D call. The CDR3 spans 14 residues. Trimming took off 1 base at V and 5 bases at J, with 11 bases between the two ends. CDR1 and CDR2 (germline): LNHNV, YYDKDF (reference sequence). CDR3 sequence (DNA): TGTGCCACCAGCAGAGCCCCATTGGTTTATGGCTACACCTTC. Protein sequence: CATSRAPLVYGYTF.

This chain joins TRBV29-1 and TRBJ2-3, with D unresolved. In germline, CDR1 is SQVTM, CDR2 ANQGSEA. This CDR3 has 14 residues. V was shortened by 3 bases and J by 0 bases, with 10 bases between the two germline ends. The CDR3 protein is CSVDGGTSTDTQYF. Here the CDR3 DNA reads TGCAGCGTTGACGGCGGCACTAGCACAGATACGCAGTATTTT.

The chain recombines TRBV19 with TRBJ1-4, with TRBD1 matching over 8 bases. V lost 4 bases, J lost 8 bases, and 6 bases stayed unmatched. The CDR3 is made up of 14 amino acids. Per the germline V gene, CDR1 is LNHDA and CDR2 is SQIVND (reference sequence). CDR3 coding DNA: TGTGCCAGTAGTAATGGACAGGGTTACGAAAAACTGTTTTTT. Its translation is CASSNGQGYEKLFF.

This rearrangement joins TRBV5-6 to TRBJ2-7; no reliable D call. Germline CDR1 is SGHDT and CDR2 is YYEEEE. V was shortened by 0 bases and J by 6 bases, with 7 bases between the two germline ends. CDR3 size: 12 residues. CDR3 in amino acids: CASSLGAPEQYF. In nucleotides, the CDR3 is TGTGCCAGCAGCTTGGGGGCGCCCGAGCAGTACTTC.

This clone has more than one count but fewer than ten. The chain is built from TRBV4-1 and TRBJ2-1; 12 nucleotides align to TRBD2. The junction had 5 bases not matched to a gene; V was cut back by 1 base and J by 4 bases. The CDR3 sequence is 17 residues long. CDR1 is MGHRA, CDR2 YSYEKL, per germline. The CDR3 DNA reads as TGCGCCAGCAGCCAAGCCAGGGGGACTAGCGGGTACAATGAGCAGTTCTTC. Translated: CASSQARGTSGYNEQFF.

With regard to this clone: A read error may produce the germline difference seen at one junction end. V is TRBV5-1 and J is TRBJ1-1, with a weak D call TRBD1 (5 bases). The CDR3 totals 17 residues. Germline-derived CDR1 and CDR2 are SGHRS and YFSETQ. DNA of the CDR3: TGCGCCAGCAGTTCCGATCCAGGGTCACCCCAGAACGCTGAAGCTTTCTTT. Encoded protein: CASSSDPGSPQNAEAFF. Full variable domain (missing parts from reference TRBV5-1 and TRBJ1-1): KAGVTQTPRYLIKTRGQQVTLSCSPISGHRSVSWYQQTPGQGLQFLFEYFSETQRNKGNFPGRFSGRQFSNSRSEMNVSTLELGDSALYLCASSSDPGSPQNAEAFFGQGTRLTVV.

This clone was counted only a few times. CDR3 DNA sequence: TGTGCCAGTAGCCCTTGGGGGACTTATTCCTACAATGAGCAGTTCTTC. As protein: CASSPWGTYSYNEQFF. V usage is TRBV19 and J usage is TRBJ2-1, with a possible D match to TRBD2 (6 bases). The CDR3 is 16 residues long. Looked up from germline, CDR1 is LNHDA and CDR2 is SQIVND (reference sequence). Trimming stripped 6 bases from V and 1 base from J, with 16 bases between.

The rearrangement links TRBV18 to TRBJ2-7; 8 positions agree with TRBD1. The germline CDR1 and CDR2 sequences are KGHSH and LQKENI. V was pared by 4 bases and J by 2 bases, with 1 base of the junction left unmatched. This CDR3 has 13 amino acids. The CDR3 nucleotides read TGTGCCAGCTCACAGGGACAGGCCTACGAGCAGTACTTC. This sequence encodes CASSQGQAYEQYF.

The J gene is TRBJ1-5, the V gene TRBV19; 10 positions match TRBD1. CDR3 length equals 17 residues. Germline assignment: CDR1 LNHDA and CDR2 SQIVND (reference sequence). V trimming: 7 bases; J trimming: 0 bases; junction bases outside the gene matches: 9. CDR3 loop: CASTRDRGRDSNQPQHF. The CDR3 region has the DNA TGTGCCAGTACCCGGGACAGGGGCCGGGATAGCAATCAGCCCCAGCATTTT.

This clone has a single count. The chain couples TRBV15 to TRBJ2-3; 8 nucleotides align to TRBD1. CDR3 length: 16 amino acids. The V segment lost 1 base and the J segment 0 bases; nucleotides outside the gene matches: 3. Germline V gene sequence: CDR1 LNHNV, CDR2 YYDKDF (reference sequence). CDR3 nucleotides: TGTGCCACCAGCAGAGGGTGGACAGGGAGCACAGATACGCAGTATTTT. This translates into CATSRGWTGSTDTQYF.

This chain connects TRBV12-5 to TRBJ2-5; D is tentatively TRBD1 or TRBD2 (5 bases each). The CDR3 extends over 17 amino acids. The V and J ends lost 0 bases and 1 base respectively, with 15 bases between them. Germline CDR1 and CDR2: LGHNT and FRNRAP. The CDR3 DNA is TGTGCTAGTGGTTTGGTATTGCACTCTGGGGGCCAAGAGACCCAGTACTTC. Residues: CASGLVLHSGGQETQYF.